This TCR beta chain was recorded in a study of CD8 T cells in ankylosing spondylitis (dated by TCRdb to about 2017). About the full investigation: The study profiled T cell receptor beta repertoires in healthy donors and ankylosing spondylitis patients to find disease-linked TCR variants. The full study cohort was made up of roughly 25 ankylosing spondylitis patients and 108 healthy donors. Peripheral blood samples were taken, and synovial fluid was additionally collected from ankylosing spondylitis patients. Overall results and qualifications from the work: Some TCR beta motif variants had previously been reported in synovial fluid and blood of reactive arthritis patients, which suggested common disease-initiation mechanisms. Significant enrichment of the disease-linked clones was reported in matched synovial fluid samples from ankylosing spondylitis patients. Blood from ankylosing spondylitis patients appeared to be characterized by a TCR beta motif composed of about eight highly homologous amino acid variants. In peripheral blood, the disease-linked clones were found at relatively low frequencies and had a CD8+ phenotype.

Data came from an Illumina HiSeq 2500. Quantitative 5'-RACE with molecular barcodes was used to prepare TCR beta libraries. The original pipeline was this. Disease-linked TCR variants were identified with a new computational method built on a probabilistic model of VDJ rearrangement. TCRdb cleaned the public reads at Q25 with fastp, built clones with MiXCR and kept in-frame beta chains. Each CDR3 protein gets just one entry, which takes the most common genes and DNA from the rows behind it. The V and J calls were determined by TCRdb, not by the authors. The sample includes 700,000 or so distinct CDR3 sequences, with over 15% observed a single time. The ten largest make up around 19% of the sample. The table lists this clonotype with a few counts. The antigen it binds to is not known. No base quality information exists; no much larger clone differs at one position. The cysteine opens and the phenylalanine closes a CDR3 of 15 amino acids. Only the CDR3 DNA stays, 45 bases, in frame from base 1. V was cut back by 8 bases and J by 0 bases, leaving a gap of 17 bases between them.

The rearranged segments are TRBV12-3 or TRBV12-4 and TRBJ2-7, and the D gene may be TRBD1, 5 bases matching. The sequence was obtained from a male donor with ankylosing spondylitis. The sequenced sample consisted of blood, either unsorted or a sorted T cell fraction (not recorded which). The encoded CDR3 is CASSERGTVSYEQYF. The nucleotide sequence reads TGTGCCAGCTCGGAAAGGGGCACAGTCTCCTACGAGCAGTACTTC.